This is a list of T cell receptor beta chains from one sample in a study of T cell responses to AZD1222 COVID-19 vaccine. TCRdb's copy holds only in-frame clones and misses some; the assay was immunoSEQ multiplex PCR. The top ten clones hold more than 4.5% of a sample with roughly 100,000 clones, about 90% of them seen once. Material: peripheral blood, obtained on day 0 of AZD1222 vaccination. The source is an adult in good health. Both conserved end residues are part of each CDR3. Each record gives: V gene, D gene, J gene, clone size, CDR3 protein, CDR3 DNA. A D gene is named only where the DNA matches it firmly. Some rows have no size entry. The others give once, few or many, or a class for an expanded clone.

V: TRBV7-8; D: .; J: TRBJ2-1; size: .; CDR3: CASSLGKETEQFF; DNA: TGTGCCAGCAGCTTAGGGAAGGAGACAGAGCAGTTCTTC
V: TRBV5-1; D: .; J: TRBJ2-4; size: .; CDR3: CASSLANKENIQYF; DNA: TGCGCCAGCAGCTTGGCTAATAAGGAAAACATTCAGTACTTC
V: TRBV29-1; D: .; J: TRBJ1-3; size: .; CDR3: CSAFTAGVDGNTIYF; DNA: TGCAGCGCTTTCACCGCAGGAGTTGATGGAAACACCATATATTTT
V: TRBV2; D: .; J: TRBJ1-3; size: .; CDR3: CASRDGSSGNTIYF; DNA: TGTGCCAGCAGAGACGGTAGCTCTGGAAACACCATATATTTT
V: TRBV30; D: TRBD2; J: TRBJ2-5; size: .; CDR3: CAWSDTPLLAGGKETQYF; DNA: TGTGCCTGGAGCGATACACCCTTACTAGCGGGGGGGAAAGAGACCCAGTACTTC
V: TRBV29-1; D: .; J: TRBJ1-1; size: .; CDR3: CSALYTEAFF; DNA: TGCAGCGCCCTCTACACTGAAGCTTTCTTT
V: TRBV2; D: TRBD1; J: TRBJ1-3; size: few; CDR3: CASSGPTGAVSGNTIYF; DNA: TGTGCCAGCAGTGGACCGACAGGGGCCGTCTCTGGAAACACCATATATTTT
V: TRBV3-1/TRBV3-2; D: TRBD1; J: TRBJ1-1; size: .; CDR3: CASGEQGVRTEAFF; DNA: TGTGCCAGCGGGGAACAGGGGGTTCGGACTGAAGCTTTCTTT
V: TRBV5-6; D: .; J: TRBJ2-7; size: .; CDR3: CASSLEGVPSYEQYF; DNA: TGTGCCAGCAGCCTTGAGGGGGTCCCCTCCTACGAGCAGTACTTC
V: TRBV28; D: .; J: TRBJ1-6; size: once; CDR3: CASSSSAYNSPLHF; DNA: TGTGCCAGCAGCTCCTCAGCCTATAATTCACCCCTCCACTTT
V: TRBV6-2/TRBV6-3; D: TRBD1; J: TRBJ1-4; size: .; CDR3: CASSPSGTARSYEKLFF; DNA: TGTGCCAGCAGCCCTTCCGGGACAGCCCGCTCCTATGAAAAACTGTTTTTT
V: TRBV5-6; D: TRBD1; J: TRBJ1-1; size: .; CDR3: CASSSGQGYGAFF; DNA: TGTGCCAGCAGCTCAGGACAGGGGTATGGAGCTTTCTTT
V: TRBV7-9; D: TRBD1; J: TRBJ1-1; size: .; CDR3: CASSLQGGNTEAFF; DNA: TGTGCCAGCAGCTTACAGGGGGGGAACACTGAAGCTTTCTTT
V: TRBV10-3; D: .; J: TRBJ2-7; size: .; CDR3: CATLRDQGGIHYEQYF; DNA: TGTGCCACTCTTCGGGACCAGGGGGGAATCCACTACGAGCAGTACTTC
V: TRBV3-1/TRBV3-2; D: .; J: TRBJ2-2; size: .; CDR3: CASSPGQGTYTGELFF; DNA: TGTGCCAGCAGTCCAGGGCAGGGGACGTACACCGGGGAGCTGTTTTTT
V: TRBV7-9; D: TRBD1; J: TRBJ2-5; size: .; CDR3: CASSGGPTGGEWETQYF; DNA: TGTGCCAGCAGCGGCGGCCCTACAGGGGGCGAATGGGAGACCCAGTACTTC
V: TRBV3-1/TRBV3-2; D: .; J: TRBJ1-2; size: once; CDR3: CASSLGGGPDGYTF; DNA: TGTGCCAGCAGCCTAGGTGGGGGGCCGGATGGCTACACCTTC
V: TRBV6-4; D: TRBD1; J: TRBJ1-2; size: .; CDR3: CASSDEGQGGIMRYGYTF; DNA: TGTGCCAGCAGTGACGAAGGACAGGGGGGAATCATGCGGTATGGCTACACCTTC
V: TRBV18; D: TRBD2; J: TRBJ2-3; size: .; CDR3: CASSLTRQRGTDTQYF; DNA: TGTGCCAGCTCACTCACCCGGCAGCGGGGAACAGATACGCAGTATTTT
V: TRBV5-4; D: .; J: TRBJ2-5; size: once; CDR3: CASSSWGLLETQYF; DNA: TGTGCCAGCAGCTCCTGGGGTCTCCTGGAGACCCAGTACTTC
V: TRBV5-1; D: .; J: TRBJ1-6; size: .; CDR3: CASSLEAPTNSPLHF; DNA: TGCGCCAGCAGCTTGGAGGCACCCACTAATTCACCCCTCCACTTT
V: TRBV5-6; D: .; J: TRBJ1-2; size: once; CDR3: CASSLARGSYYGYTF; DNA: TGTGCCAGCAGCTTGGCCCGCGGATCGTATTATGGCTACACCTTC
V: TRBV7-4; D: .; J: TRBJ1-5; size: .; CDR3: CASSFLVRGFCNQPQHF; DNA: TGTGCCAGCAGCTTCTTGGTACGAGGGTTTTGTAATCAGCCCCAGCATTTT
V: TRBV12-3/TRBV12-4; D: .; J: TRBJ1-2; size: .; CDR3: CASSFGGGYTF; DNA: TGTGCCAGCAGCTTTGGGGGTGGCTACACCTTC
V: TRBV4-3; D: TRBD2; J: TRBJ2-2; size: .; CDR3: CASSQEELAGGPGELFF; DNA: TGCGCCAGCAGCCAAGAAGAACTAGCGGGGGGGCCTGGGGAGCTGTTTTTT
V: TRBV7-9; D: .; J: TRBJ1-4; size: .; CDR3: CASSLKSPGVAEKLFF; DNA: TGTGCCAGCAGCTTAAAGTCGCCTGGGGTCGCTGAAAAACTGTTTTTT
V: TRBV13; D: .; J: TRBJ2-3; size: .; CDR3: CASSSPALSDTQYF; DNA: TGTGCCAGCAGCTCGCCCGCTCTGTCAGATACGCAGTATTTT
V: TRBV24-1; D: .; J: TRBJ2-3; size: .; CDR3: CATEGDSTDTQYF; DNA: TGTGCCACTGAGGGGGACAGCACAGATACGCAGTATTTT
V: TRBV4-2; D: TRBD2; J: TRBJ2-7; size: .; CDR3: CASSQDLGGYEQYF; DNA: TGTGCCAGCAGCCAAGATCTCGGGGGGTACGAGCAGTACTTC
V: TRBV7-2; D: .; J: TRBJ1-4; size: .; CDR3: CASSFGGLREKLFF; DNA: TGTGCCAGCAGCTTTGGGGGGCTGCGAGAAAAACTGTTTTTT
V: TRBV11-2; D: TRBD1; J: TRBJ1-2; size: .; CDR3: CASSPGTEYYTF; DNA: TGTGCCAGCAGCCCCGGGACAGAGTACTACACCTTC
V: TRBV5-6; D: TRBD1; J: TRBJ1-2; size: .; CDR3: CASSLDRGRVPYGYTF; DNA: TGTGCCAGCAGCTTGGATAGGGGGCGGGTTCCCTATGGCTACACCTTC
V: TRBV27; D: .; J: TRBJ1-1; size: .; CDR3: CASSLSLNTEAFF; DNA: TGTGCCAGCAGTTTAAGTTTGAACACTGAAGCTTTCTTT
V: TRBV21-1; D: .; J: TRBJ1-5; size: .; CDR3: CASSKVGIQPQHF; DNA: TGTGCCAGCAGCAAAGTAGGTATACAGCCCCAGCATTTT
V: TRBV12-3/TRBV12-4; D: .; J: TRBJ2-7; size: .; CDR3: CASSFAGEDEQYF; DNA: TGTGCCAGCAGTTTCGCAGGGGAGGACGAGCAGTACTTC
V: TRBV5-6; D: .; J: TRBJ1-2; size: .; CDR3: CASSSRGNYGYTF; DNA: TGTGCCAGCAGCTCAAGGGGGAACTATGGCTACACCTTC
V: TRBV18; D: TRBD2; J: TRBJ2-1; size: .; CDR3: CASSPPGLAGVNEQFF; DNA: TGTGCCAGCTCACCCCCAGGACTAGCGGGGGTCAATGAGCAGTTCTTC
V: TRBV6-2/TRBV6-3; D: .; J: TRBJ2-2; size: few; CDR3: CASSSLHGQMITGELFF; DNA: TGTGCCAGCAGTTCCCTCCATGGACAGATGATTACCGGGGAGCTGTTTTTT
V: TRBV19; D: .; J: TRBJ2-3; size: .; CDR3: CASTSGAVDTQYF; DNA: TGTGCCAGTACTTCCGGGGCCGTAGATACGCAGTATTTT
V: TRBV29-1; D: .; J: TRBJ2-1; size: .; CDR3: CSVETGRFSYNEQFF; DNA: TGCAGCGTCGAGACTGGGCGTTTCTCCTACAATGAGCAGTTCTTC
V: TRBV5-1; D: .; J: TRBJ1-6; size: .; CDR3: CASSLPGINSPLHF; DNA: TGCGCCAGCAGCTTACCAGGTATCAATTCACCCCTCCACTTT
V: TRBV3-1/TRBV3-2; D: .; J: TRBJ2-2; size: once; CDR3: CASSLRLETGELFF; DNA: TGTGCCAGCAGCCTCCGGTTAGAGACCGGGGAGCTGTTTTTT
V: TRBV30; D: .; J: TRBJ1-5; size: .; CDR3: CAWSGREGQPQHF; DNA: TGTGCCTGGAGTGGGAGGGAAGGTCAGCCCCAGCATTTT
V: TRBV5-4; D: TRBD1; J: TRBJ1-2; size: .; CDR3: CASSPGQLANYGYTF; DNA: TGTGCCAGCAGCCCGGGACAGTTAGCTAACTATGGCTACACCTTC
V: TRBV29-1; D: .; J: TRBJ2-3; size: few; CDR3: CSVDGYRNADTQYF; DNA: TGCAGCGTTGACGGTTACAGGAACGCAGATACGCAGTATTTT
V: TRBV30; D: .; J: TRBJ2-2; size: .; CDR3: CAWREVTTGELFF; DNA: TGTGCCTGGAGAGAGGTAACCACCGGGGAGCTGTTTTTT
V: TRBV27; D: TRBD1; J: TRBJ2-7; size: .; CDR3: CASSRTGNSYEQYF; DNA: TGTGCCAGCAGTCGGACAGGGAACTCCTACGAGCAGTACTTC
V: TRBV7-9; D: .; J: TRBJ1-2; size: .; CDR3: CASSPDSYGYTF; DNA: TGTGCCAGCAGCCCTGACAGCTATGGCTACACCTTC
V: TRBV6-5; D: TRBD1; J: TRBJ1-5; size: .; CDR3: CASRGTGGQPQHF; DNA: TGTGCCAGCAGGGGGACAGGCGGTCAGCCCCAGCATTTT
V: TRBV2; D: .; J: TRBJ2-5; size: .; CDR3: CASSSLETQYF; DNA: TGTGCCAGCTCTAGCCTGGAGACCCAGTACTTC
V: TRBV7-2; D: .; J: TRBJ2-3; size: .; CDR3: CASSWLGERDTQYF; DNA: TGTGCCAGCAGCTGGCTGGGGGAAAGGGATACGCAGTATTTT
V: TRBV4-2; D: .; J: TRBJ2-2; size: .; CDR3: CASSRGPLGGELFF; DNA: TGTGCCAGCAGCCGGGGGCCCTTAGGCGGGGAGCTGTTTTTT
V: TRBV18; D: .; J: TRBJ1-2; size: .; CDR3: CASSPGAQVPYGYTF; DNA: TGTGCCAGCTCACCAGGAGCACAAGTCCCCTATGGCTACACCTTC
V: TRBV30; D: .; J: TRBJ1-5; size: .; CDR3: CAWGSGQPQHF; DNA: TGTGCCTGGGGTAGTGGTCAGCCCCAGCATTTT
V: TRBV12-3/TRBV12-4; D: TRBD1; J: TRBJ2-2; size: once; CDR3: CASSWTGTGELFF; DNA: TGTGCCAGCAGTTGGACAGGGACCGGGGAGCTGTTTTTT